A single sample gave rise to the 26 T cell receptor beta chains below, sequenced in a study of blood T cells in healthy people across ages. Primed by a sample-barcoded 5' primer and a J-beta primer mix, a second PCR proceeded for about 7 to 11 cycles. In TCRdb, the 5' RACE reads were re-called with MiXCR into one record per CDR3 protein. The data contain hundreds of thousands of distinct CDR3 sequences, approximately 21% of them singletons. Material: blood. The receptors were gathered from a man in his 70s in good health.

This clonotype has more than one count but fewer than ten. This sequence joins TRBV20-1 and TRBJ2-3, with 7 bases that match TRBD2. Germline loops: CDR1 DFQATT, CDR2 SNEGSKA (reference sequence). There are 18 residues in the CDR3. Trimming removed 0 bases from V and 4 bases from J; junction bases left unmatched: 16. The CDR3 DNA reads TGCAGTGCTAGAGACCCGAGCGGGAAATTTTGGGGGGCAGATACGCAGTATTTT. Encoded protein: CSARDPSGKFWGADTQYF.

This sequence joins TRBV3-1 and TRBJ1-1; D unresolved. V lost 1 base to trimming and J lost 5 bases, with 5 bases between them. From germline, CDR1 is LGHDT and CDR2 YNNKEL (reference sequence). CDR3 length: 12 amino acids. Here the CDR3 DNA reads TGTGCCAGCAGCCAAGGGGAGACTGAAGCTTTCTTT. Amino acid sequence: CASSQGETEAFF.

The J gene is TRBJ1-1, the V gene TRBV29-1; 7 nucleotides align to TRBD1. From germline, CDR1 is SQVTM and CDR2 ANQGSEA. V trimming: 7 bases; J trimming: 5 bases; junction bases outside the gene matches: 10. The CDR3 length is 13 residues. CDR3: CSDLTGSSTEAFF. The CDR3 nucleotides read TGCAGCGACCTGACAGGGTCAAGTACTGAAGCTTTCTTT.

The chain joins TRBV18 to TRBJ2-1, with D perhaps matching TRBD2 (6 bases). The germline V and J ends were trimmed by 2 bases and 9 bases, with 11 bases remaining between them. CDR1 and CDR2 (germline): KGHSH, LQKENI. This CDR3 spans 13 amino acids. The CDR3 loop reads CASSPRIGGEQFF. CDR3 DNA: TGTGCCAGCTCACCAAGAATCGGGGGTGAGCAGTTCTTC.

This clonotype has only a few counts. This chain connects TRBV25-1 to TRBJ1-2; 7 positions match TRBD1. The CDR3 contains 14 residues. After removal of 3 bases from V and 7 bases from J, the junction contained 8 bases not matched to a gene. Germline values: CDR1 MGHDK, CDR2 SYGVNS. The CDR3 DNA is TGTGCCAGCAGTGACTTCGGGAACAGGGGTGGCTACACCTTC. This codes for CASSDFGNRGGYTF.

V is TRBV6-1 and J is TRBJ1-5; TRBD1 is a possible D gene (5 bases). Trimming pared 6 bases from V and 5 bases from J, leaving 14 bases between. The CDR3 has 14 amino acids. Germline V CDR1 and CDR2: MNHNS, SASEGT. Here the CDR3 DNA reads TGTGCCAGCAGAGTACCGGGGCTCGATCAGCCCCAGCATTTT. It is translated as CASRVPGLDQPQHF.

J is TRBJ2-5 and V is TRBV7-2, with D perhaps matching TRBD2 (5 bases). V was shortened by 2 bases and J by 4 bases, with 14 bases between the two germline ends. The CDR3 loop spans 15 amino acids. Germline V gene sequence: CDR1 SGHTA, CDR2 FQGNSA. The DNA of the CDR3 is TGTGCCAGCAGCTTAAAGGCTTCAGGAGGAGAGACCCAGTACTTC. It codes for CASSLKASGGETQYF.

This clonotype was seen a few times. The V and J genes are TRBV20-1 and TRBJ2-7, with D perhaps matching TRBD2 (6 bases). V was shortened by 6 bases and J by 0 bases, with 18 bases between the two germline ends. CDR3 length: 15 amino acids. Germline V CDR1 and CDR2: DFQATT, SNEGSKA (reference sequence). The CDR3 DNA reads TGCAGTGCGCCGCCGGGTAGCGGAAGCTCCTACGAGCAGTACTTC. Translating it yields CSAPPGSGSSYEQYF.

This clonotype was observed a few times. This sequence joins TRBV6-2 or TRBV6-3 and TRBJ2-7, with TRBD1 identical over 9 bases. The CDR3 spans 13 residues. Germline V gives CDR1 MNHEY, CDR2 SVGEGT. The J segment lost 6 bases and the V segment lost 7 bases, leaving 7 bases of the junction unmatched. This CDR3 is CASKGQGNGEQYF. The DNA of the CDR3 is TGTGCCAGCAAGGGACAGGGTAATGGCGAGCAGTACTTC.

The rearrangement joins TRBV11-2 to TRBJ2-3; the match to TRBD2 covers 7 bases. CDR1 is SGHAT, CDR2 FQNNGV, per germline. V dropped 5 bases and J dropped 6; count of bases not matched to a gene: 11. The CDR3 extends over 15 amino acids. The CDR3 protein is CASSLGAGVMDTQYF. The CDR3 region has the DNA TGTGCCAGCAGCCTCGGTGCGGGAGTAATGGATACGCAGTATTTT. The entire variable domain, with the rest obtained from reference TRBV11-2 and TRBJ2-3, is as follows: EAGVAQSPRYKIIEKRQSVAFWCNPISGHATLYWYQQILGQGPKLLIQFQNNGVVDDSQLPKDRFSAERLKGVDSTLKIQPAKLEDSAVYLCASSLGAGVMDTQYFGPGTRLTVL.

This clonotype was seen many times. The V gene is TRBV12-3 or TRBV12-4, the J gene TRBJ2-7, with 7 nucleotides matching TRBD2. V gave up 6 bases and J gave up 7 bases; unmatched junction bases: 15. The CDR3 has 15 residues. CDR3 in amino acids: CASSQTTSGIGEQYF. The CDR3 DNA sequence: TGTGCCAGCAGCCAAACCACAAGCGGGATCGGTGAGCAGTACTTC.

The V and J genes are TRBV20-1 and TRBJ1-1, with D maybe TRBD1 (5 bases). Germline V gene sequence: CDR1 DFQATT, CDR2 SNEGSKA (reference sequence). The CDR3 has 14 residues. The CDR3 sequence is CSTTLQGVNTEAFF. The CDR3 DNA follows: TGCAGCACCACTCTACAAGGGGTGAACACTGAAGCTTTCTTT.

The V and J genes are TRBV30 and TRBJ2-1; a possible D gene is TRBD2 (5 bases). The germline V gene has CDR1 GTSNPN and CDR2 SVGIG (reference sequence). V lost 0 bases to trimming and J lost 6 bases, with 12 bases between them. The CDR3 runs to 14 residues. CDR3 sequence: CAWSVRGQVNEQFF. CDR3 bases: TGTGCCTGGAGTGTACGGGGTCAGGTCAATGAGCAGTTCTTC.

This clonotype was detected only a few times. The chain combines TRBV5-1 with TRBJ1-1; 7 bases are shared with TRBD1. The CDR3 contains 11 residues. Germline CDR1 and CDR2: SGHRS and YFSETQ. Trimming at V came to 3 bases and at J to 8 bases, leaving 1 base not matched to a gene. The CDR3 DNA follows: TGCGCCAGCAGCTCGACAGGGGAAGCTTTCTTT. It codes for CASSSTGEAFF.

The chain carries TRBV18 and TRBJ1-3, with 7 bases that match TRBD1. Germline V gives CDR1 KGHSH, CDR2 LQKENI. This CDR3 is 16 amino acids long. The trim removed 1 base at V and 3 bases at J, leaving 6 bases unmatched. The CDR3 protein is CASSPRQGDFGNTIYF. The CDR3, as DNA: TGTGCCAGCTCACCACGGCAGGGGGACTTTGGAAACACCATATATTTT.

The CDR3 sequence is CASSNLGADTQYF. CDR3 coding DNA: TGTGCCAGCAGCAATTTGGGGGCGGATACGCAGTATTTT. V gene TRBV21-1 combines with J gene TRBJ2-3; the DNA was not compared with TRBD1, the D call given in the table. TRBV21-1 is given as a pseudogene. The CDR3 runs to 13 residues.

V and J are TRBV5-1 and TRBJ2-2; D unresolved. This CDR3 is built from 14 residues. Deletions cut 5 bases from V and 2 bases from J, with 10 bases between. Germline V gene sequence: CDR1 SGHRS, CDR2 YFSETQ. The CDR3 loop reads CASREDINTGELFF. The CDR3 DNA sequence: TGCGCCAGCAGGGAAGATATTAACACCGGGGAGCTGTTTTTT.

V and J are TRBV7-9 and TRBJ2-1, with 7 nucleotides matching TRBD2. V shed 1 base and J 0 bases; nucleotides not matched to a gene: 3. Germline V gene lookup returns CDR1 SEHNR and CDR2 FQNEAQ (reference sequence). The CDR3 is made up of 16 amino acids. The CDR3 region is CASSLGGRGSYNEQFF. The CDR3 region has the DNA TGTGCCAGCAGCTTAGGAGGGAGGGGCTCCTACAATGAGCAGTTCTTC.

The sample holds a few counts of this clonotype. This chain joins TRBV18 and TRBJ2-7, with D hard to call. The CDR3 length is 14 residues. The germline V gene has CDR1 KGHSH and CDR2 LQKENI. Trimming pared 4 bases from V and 3 bases from J, leaving 13 bases between. In DNA, the CDR3 is TGTGCCAGCTCACAACGGACCGAATACTACGAGCAGTACTTC. As protein: CASSQRTEYYEQYF.

The chain has TRBV10-3 and TRBJ2-7; D not resolved. The DNA end is more similar to TRBJ2-1, so the J call may be wrong. This CDR3 has 14 residues. The germline V gene has CDR1 ENHRY and CDR2 SYGVKD. Here the CDR3 DNA reads TGTGCCATCAGTTATAGACTCAGCAACAATGAGCAGTTCTTC. Translating gives CAISYRLSNNEQFF.

The chain recombines TRBV29-1 with TRBJ1-1; 9 bases are a match to TRBD1. V shed 4 bases, J shed 5 bases, and the junction held 11 bases outside the gene matches. CDR1 SQVTM and CDR2 ANQGSEA come from the germline V gene. This CDR3 is 15 amino acids long. The chain's CDR3 is CSVGNVQGAFTEAFF. The CDR3 DNA is TGCAGCGTTGGCAACGTACAGGGGGCTTTTACTGAAGCTTTCTTT.

This sequence joins TRBV7-9 and TRBJ2-3; 7 nucleotides line up with TRBD1. V gave up 0 bases and J gave up 2 bases; unmatched junction bases: 2. This CDR3 is built from 15 residues. The germline V gene has CDR1 SEHNR and CDR2 FQNEAQ (reference sequence). CDR3 bases: TGTGCCAGCAGCTTAGCCAGGGGGTACACAGATACGCAGTATTTT. Its translation: CASSLARGYTDTQYF. Full variable domain (missing parts from reference TRBV7-9 and TRBJ2-3): DTGVSQNPRHKITKRGQNVTFRCDPISEHNRLYWYRQTLGQGPEFLTYFQNEAQLEKSRLLSDRFSAERPKGSFSTLEIQRTEQGDSAMYLCASSLARGYTDTQYFGPGTRLTVL.

This clonotype was picked up a small number of times. This chain joins TRBV21-1 and TRBJ1-5; TRBD1 is the table's D call, not checked against the DNA. TRBV21-1 corresponds to a pseudogene. The CDR3 loop spans 13 amino acids. CDR3 sequence (DNA): TGTGCCATACTACAGGGGGTTCATCAGCCCCAGCATTTT. Translation: CAILQGVHQPQHF.

The chain uses TRBV25-1 and TRBJ2-7; 8 bases agree with TRBD2. CDR1 and CDR2 from the germline V gene are MGHDK and SYGVNS. The V segment lost 3 bases and the J segment 6 bases; nucleotides outside the gene matches: 7. This CDR3 region has 14 residues. CDR3 in amino acids: CASSDGGRYSEQYF. CDR3 nucleotides: TGTGCCAGCAGTGATGGCGGGAGGTACAGCGAGCAGTACTTC.

Of note for this clonotype: A much bigger clone sits one base away, suggesting this may be a read error. The gene calls are TRBV7-9 and TRBJ2-3; D is uncertain. V gave up 11 bases and J gave up 0 bases, with 6 bases separating them. The CDR3 sequence is 11 residues long. The germline CDR1 and CDR2 sequences are SEHNR and FQNEAQ (reference sequence). The CDR3 loop is CAGGSTDTQYF. In DNA form, the CDR3 reads TGTGCCGGCGGTAGCACAGATACGCAGTATTTT.

The rearrangement joins TRBV7-2 to TRBJ2-1, with TRBD2 matching over 8 bases. This CDR3 contains 15 residues. Germline V gene lookup returns CDR1 SGHTA and CDR2 FQGNSA. The trim removed 3 bases at V and 7 bases at J, leaving 8 bases unmatched. This CDR3 is CASSLWQSGGNEQFF. DNA for the CDR3: TGTGCCAGCAGCTTGTGGCAGAGCGGGGGAAATGAGCAGTTCTTC.